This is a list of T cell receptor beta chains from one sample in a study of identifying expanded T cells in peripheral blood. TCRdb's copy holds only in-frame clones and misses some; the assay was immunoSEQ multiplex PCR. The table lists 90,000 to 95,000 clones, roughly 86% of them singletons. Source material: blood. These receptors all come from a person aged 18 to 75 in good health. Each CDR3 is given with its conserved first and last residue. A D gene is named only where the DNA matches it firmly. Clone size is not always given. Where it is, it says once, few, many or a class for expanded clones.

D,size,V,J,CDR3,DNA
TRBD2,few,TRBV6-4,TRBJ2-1,CASSDKGGRASEQFF,TGTGCCAGCAGTGATAAAGGCGGGAGGGCGAGCGAGCAGTTCTTC
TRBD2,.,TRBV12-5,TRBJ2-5,CASGLGLAGTQETQYF,TGTGCTAGTGGTTTGGGACTAGCGGGGACTCAAGAGACCCAGTACTTC
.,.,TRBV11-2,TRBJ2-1,CASSLSSVNEQFF,TGTGCCAGCAGCTTATCCTCGGTGAATGAGCAGTTCTTC
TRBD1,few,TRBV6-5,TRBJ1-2,CASSHPQGRYGYTF,TGTGCCAGCAGTCACCCACAGGGGAGGTATGGCTACACCTTC
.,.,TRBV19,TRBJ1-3,CASMVYSGNTIYF,TGTGCCAGTATGGTGTACTCTGGAAACACCATATATTTT
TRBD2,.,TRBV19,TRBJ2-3,CASSESGGASDTQYF,TGTGCCAGTAGTGAAAGCGGGGGGGCATCAGATACGCAGTATTTT
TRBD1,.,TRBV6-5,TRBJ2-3,CASRDRGTDTQYF,TGTGCCAGCAGGGACAGGGGTACAGATACGCAGTATTTT
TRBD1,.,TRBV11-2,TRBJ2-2,CASNKIGTGTGELFF,TGTGCCAGCAACAAGATAGGGACAGGAACCGGGGAGCTGTTTTTT
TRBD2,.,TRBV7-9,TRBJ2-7,CASSLERLAGGEQYF,TGTGCCAGCAGCTTGGAACGGCTAGCGGGAGGCGAGCAGTACTTC
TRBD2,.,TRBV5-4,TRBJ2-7,CASSSGLAAHYEQYF,TGTGCCAGCAGCTCCGGACTAGCGGCCCACTACGAGCAGTACTTC
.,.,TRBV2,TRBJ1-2,CASSVTGIYGYTF,TGTGCCAGCAGCGTCACAGGAATCTATGGCTACACCTTC
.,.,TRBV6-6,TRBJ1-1,CASSYVPTAQAFF,TGTGCCAGCAGTTACGTCCCTACAGCGCAAGCTTTCTTT
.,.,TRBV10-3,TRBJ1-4,CAISGGEKLFF,TGTGCCATCAGTGGCGGGGAAAAACTGTTTTTT
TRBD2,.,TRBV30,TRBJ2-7,CAWSPTPLAGEQYF,TGTGCCTGGAGTCCTACCCCTCTAGCGGGGGAGCAGTACTTC
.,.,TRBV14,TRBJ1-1,CASSQFQGYTEAFF,TGTGCCAGCAGCCAATTCCAGGGTTACACTGAAGCTTTCTTT
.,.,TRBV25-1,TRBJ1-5,CASSETGNQPQHF,TGTGCCAGCAGTGAAACAGGGAATCAGCCCCAGCATTTT
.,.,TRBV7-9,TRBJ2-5,CASSLVYTGSHGETQYF,TGTGCCAGCAGCTTAGTTTATACAGGCAGCCATGGGGAGACCCAGTACTTC
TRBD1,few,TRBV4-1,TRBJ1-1,CASSQIPGGTEAFF,TGCGCCAGCAGCCAAATCCCAGGGGGAACTGAAGCTTTCTTT
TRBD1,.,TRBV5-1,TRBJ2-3,CASSSGDRGSGDTQYF,TGCGCCAGCAGCTCCGGGGACAGGGGGTCGGGAGATACGCAGTATTTT
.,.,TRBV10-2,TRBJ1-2,CASSEFGQTYGYTF,TGCGCCAGCAGTGAATTCGGACAGACCTATGGCTACACCTTC
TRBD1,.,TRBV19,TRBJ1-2,CASSLRTGINYGYTF,TGTGCCAGTAGTCTTCGGACAGGAATTAACTATGGCTACACCTTC
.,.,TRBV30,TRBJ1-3,CAWLSGNTIYF,TGTGCCTGGCTTTCCGGAAACACCATATATTTT
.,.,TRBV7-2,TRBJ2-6,CASSPRVGWGAGANVLTF,TGTGCCAGCAGCCCAAGAGTGGGGTGGGGAGCAGGGGCCAACGTCCTGACTTTC
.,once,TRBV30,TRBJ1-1,CAWSGGNIMNTEAFF,TGTGCCTGGAGTGGGGGGAATATCATGAACACTGAAGCTTTCTTT
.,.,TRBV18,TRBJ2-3,CASSPPVSTDTQYF,TGTGCCAGCTCACCACCGGTTAGCACAGATACGCAGTATTTT
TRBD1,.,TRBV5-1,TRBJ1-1,CASSPTGVDMNTEAFF,TGCGCCAGCAGCCCGACAGGGGTGGATATGAACACTGAAGCTTTCTTT
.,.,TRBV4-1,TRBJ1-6,CASSQYRGGSYNSPLHF,TGCGCCAGCAGCCAGTACCGCGGGGGATCCTATAATTCACCCCTCCACTTT
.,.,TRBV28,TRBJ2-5,CASSLNHQETQYF,TGTGCCAGCAGTTTGAACCATCAAGAGACCCAGTACTTC
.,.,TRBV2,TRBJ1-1,CASSSDGVNTEAFF,TGTGCCAGCAGTTCGGACGGAGTGAACACTGAAGCTTTCTTT
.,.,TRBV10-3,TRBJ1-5,CAISDRDLIRAQPQHF,TGTGCCATCAGTGACAGGGATCTAATCAGGGCTCAGCCCCAGCATTTT
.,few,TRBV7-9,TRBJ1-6,CASSLESQANSPLHF,TGTGCCAGCAGCTTAGAATCACAGGCAAATTCACCCCTCCACTTT
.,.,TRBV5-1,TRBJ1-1,CASSSRQAMNTEAFF,TGCGCCAGCAGCTCGAGACAGGCGATGAACACTGAAGCTTTCTTT
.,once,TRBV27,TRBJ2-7,CASSLGQGSYEQYF,TGTGCCAGCAGTTTAGGTCAGGGCTCCTACGAGCAGTACTTC
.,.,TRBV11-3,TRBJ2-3,CASSLSTDTQYF,TGTGCCAGCAGCTTGAGCACAGATACGCAGTATTTT
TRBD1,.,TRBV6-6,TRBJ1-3,CASSRAQGPGNTIYF,TGTGCCAGCAGCAGAGCACAGGGGCCTGGAAACACCATATATTTT
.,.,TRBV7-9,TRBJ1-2,CASSLQGMEYGYTF,TGTGCCAGCAGCTTACAGGGAATGGAGTATGGCTACACCTTC
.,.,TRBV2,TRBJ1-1,CASSEREGSGNTEAFF,TGTGCCAGCAGTGAAAGGGAGGGTAGTGGGAACACTGAAGCTTTCTTT
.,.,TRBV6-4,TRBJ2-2,CASSATQGSVPNTGELFF,TGTGCCAGCAGTGCCACACAGGGTTCGGTGCCTAACACCGGGGAGCTGTTTTTT
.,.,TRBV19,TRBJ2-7,CASSIEWGLVYEQYF,TGTGCCAGTAGTATTGAGTGGGGTTTGGTCTACGAGCAGTACTTC
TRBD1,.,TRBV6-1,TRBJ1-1,CASAEGATFF,TGTGCCAGCGCGGAGGGGGCGACTTTCTTT
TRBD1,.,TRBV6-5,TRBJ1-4,CASSTQQGAREKLFF,TGTGCCAGCAGTACCCAGCAGGGGGCTCGGGAAAAACTGTTTTTT
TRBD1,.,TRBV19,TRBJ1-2,CASSTNRGGYTF,TGTGCCAGTAGTACGAACAGGGGCGGCTACACCTTC
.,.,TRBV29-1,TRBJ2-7,CSAGSAAYEQYF,TGCAGCGCCGGGTCAGCAGCCTACGAGCAGTACTTC